This entry lists 11 T cell receptor beta chains sequenced from one sample in a study of shared T cell receptors in the human thymus. Assay used: immunoSEQ multiplex PCR; TCRdb lists only in-frame clones, some missing. Among under 850,000 clones listed, roughly 90% were seen once. The same sample was also used in a study of human thymus T cells.

The sequencing sample was made of thymocytes. These receptor sequences come from a boy under three years old with a congenital heart defect.

The rearrangement uses TRBV7-3 and TRBJ2-5, with 9 bases aligning to TRBD2. Germline V gene data show CDR1 as SGHTA and CDR2 as FQGTGA. The V and J ends lost 2 bases and 4 bases, in that order; junction bases with no gene match: 23. The CDR3 is made up of 21 amino acids. The CDR3 here is CASSLVGGWGVAGDTPETQYF. The CDR3 bases are TGTGCCAGCAGCTTAGTAGGCGGATGGGGAGTAGCGGGAGACACCCCAGAGACCCAGTACTTC.

J is TRBJ2-7 and V is TRBV10-1; 7 nucleotides line up with TRBD2. CDR1 is WNHNN, CDR2 SYGVQD, per germline (reference sequence). The CDR3 length is 12 residues. The junction had 13 bases not matched to a gene; V was cut back by 11 bases and J by 9 bases. In DNA form, the CDR3 reads TGCGCCCCCAGCAGCGGGAAGTGCCCGCAGTACTTC. Encoded protein: CAPSSGKCPQYF.

The rearrangement links TRBV2 to TRBJ2-7; 13 bases align to TRBD2. Unmatched junction bases numbered 5, after V lost 6 bases and J lost 0 bases. Germline-derived CDR1 and CDR2 are SNHLY and FYNNEI. This CDR3 has 16 amino acids. CDR3 bases: TGTGCCAGCAGCGGACTAGCGGGAGAGAGCTCCTACGAGCAGTACTTC. This translates into CASSGLAGESSYEQYF.

In DNA form, the CDR3 reads TGTGCCAGCAGTTTAGACAGGGGGCAGTGGGACTACGAGCAGTACTTC. It encodes CASSLDRGQWDYEQYF. The V and J genes are TRBV28 and TRBJ2-7; TRBD1 agrees at 10 bases. Trimming at V came to 2 bases and at J to 3 bases, leaving 7 bases not matched to a gene. Germline V gene sequence: CDR1 MDHEN, CDR2 SYDVKM. This CDR3 region has 16 residues.

The chain has TRBV10-3 and TRBJ2-4; 14 bases agree with TRBD2. V shed 2 bases and J 2 bases; nucleotides not matched to a gene: 11. This CDR3 is built from 20 residues. From germline, CDR1 is ENHRY and CDR2 SYGVKD. DNA for the CDR3: TGTGCCATCAGTGAGCCCCGACTAGCGGGAGGGCCGAGGACCAAAAACATTCAGTACTTC. As protein: CAISEPRLAGGPRTKNIQYF.

The CDR3 bases are TGTGCAAGTCGCCCAAATAGCGGGAGGCACTCCTACGAGCAGTACTTC. As protein: CASRPNSGRHSYEQYF. V and J are TRBV12-2 and TRBJ2-7; the table calls TRBD2, which could not be checked here. TRBV12-2 is classified as a pseudogene. This CDR3 contains 16 residues.

The genes are TRBV4-2 and TRBJ2-5, with D possibly matching TRBD2 (5 bases). V was pared by 0 bases and J by 5 bases, with 10 bases between. The CDR3 is 14 amino acids. From germline, CDR1 is LGHNA and CDR2 YNFKEQ. CDR3 nucleotide sequence: TGTGCCAGCAGCCAAGATCGGCCGGGGGAGACCCAGTACTTC. Translating it yields CASSQDRPGETQYF.

The V and J genes are TRBV21-1 and TRBJ2-2; the table's D call of TRBD2 was not tested on the DNA. TRBV21-1 is a pseudogene locus. The CDR3 is 11 residues long. The chain's CDR3 is CASTHYRELFF. As DNA, the CDR3 is TGTGCCAGCACCCACTACCGGGAGCTGTTTTTT.

This clone was seen a handful of times. This CDR3 is CASSQSNGCGQGATGTGELFF. CDR3 bases: TGCGCCAGCAGTCAATCTAATGGGTGCGGACAGGGGGCTACAGGCACCGGGGAGCTGTTTTTT. The genes are TRBV23-1 and TRBJ2-2; 11 bases are shared with TRBD1. TRBV23-1 is given ORF status, its function remaining uncertain. J lost 4 bases, V lost 0 bases, and 16 bases had no gene match. The CDR3 contains 21 residues.

The rearrangement links TRBV4-3 to TRBJ2-2; TRBD1 aligns across 8 bases. The CDR3 sequence is 16 residues long. Germline CDR1 reads LGHNA; CDR2 reads YSLEER. V gave up 4 bases and J gave up 2 bases; unmatched junction bases: 6. CDR3 region: CASSLDRGHNTGELFF. DNA for the CDR3: TGCGCCAGCAGCCTCGACAGGGGTCATAACACCGGGGAGCTGTTTTTT.

The CDR3: CASSLSTRPTGGLDTQYF. As DNA, the CDR3 is TGTGCCAGCAGTTTATCTACTCGGCCGACAGGGGGATTGGATACGCAGTATTTT. This chain connects TRBV27 to TRBJ2-3; 9 nucleotides agree with TRBD1. The CDR3 runs to 18 residues. The V and J ends lost 0 bases and 6 bases, in that order; junction bases with no gene match: 13. Per germline, CDR1 MNHEY and CDR2 SMNVEV (reference sequence).